A single sample is the source of the 28 T cell receptor beta chains below, sequenced in a study of blood T cells in healthy people across ages. Using a J-beta primer mix together with a sample-barcoded 5' primer, a second PCR was run for roughly 6 to 12 cycles. TCRdb recomputed calls from the 5' RACE reads with MiXCR, one row per CDR3 protein. This table holds about 640,000 distinct CDR3 sequences, 45% to 65% found once. Sequenced: blood. These receptors all come from a man between 60 and 70 years old in good health.

This clonotype was seen a single time. The genes are TRBV7-2 and TRBJ2-7; possibly TRBD1 or TRBD2 for D (5 bases each). The CDR3 is 16 amino acids. Trimming took 2 bases from V and 7 from J, leaving 21 bases between them. In germline, CDR1 is SGHTA, CDR2 FQGNSA. The CDR3 DNA reads as TGTGCCAGCAGCTTATTATGGGGGTCCTCCTACAATGAGCAGTACTTC. Encoded protein: CASSLLWGSSYNEQYF.

This clonotype was seen only once. CDR3 protein: CASSDHVQETQYF. DNA for the CDR3: TGTGCCAGCAGTGACCACGTCCAAGAGACCCAGTACTTC. J is TRBJ2-5 and V is TRBV3-1; no firm D call. CDR1 is LGHDT, CDR2 YNNKEL, per germline (reference sequence). CDR3 length: 13 residues. The ends were cut back, 6 bases at V and 1 base at J, with 9 bases in the middle.

The J gene is TRBJ2-3, the V gene TRBV2; the D is unclear. V lost 7 bases and J 0 bases, leaving 17 bases between the germline ends. The CDR3 covers 16 residues. Germline lookup yields CDR1 SNHLY and CDR2 FYNNEI. The CDR3 spells CASMAAAGLSTDTQYF. The CDR3 DNA sequence: TGTGCCAGCATGGCCGCGGCAGGTCTTAGCACAGATACGCAGTATTTT. The variable domain in full, with the rest retrieved from reference TRBV2 and TRBJ2-3, is EPEVTQTPSHQVTQMGQEVILRCVPISNHLYFYWYRQILGQKVEFLVSFYNNEISEKSEIFDDQFSVERPDGSNFTLKIRSTKLEDSAMYFCASMAAAGLSTDTQYFGPGTRLTVL.

This clonotype was seen more than once but under ten times. The genes are TRBV12-3 or TRBV12-4 and TRBJ1-5; perhaps TRBD1 as D (5 bases). The V and J ends lost 6 bases and 2 bases respectively, with 14 bases between them. The length of the CDR3 is 15 residues. This CDR3 is CASSPLGGGNQPQHF. For the CDR3, the DNA is TGTGCCAGCAGCCCCCTAGGAGGGGGCAATCAGCCCCAGCATTTT.

This clonotype has just a few counts. The chain links TRBV6-6 to TRBJ2-6; D call uncertain. The CDR3 totals 15 residues. Trimming left V 2 bases short and J 0 bases short, with 5 bases between. Germline assignment: CDR1 MNHNY and CDR2 SVGAGI (reference sequence). CDR3 residues: CASSYPSSGANVLTF. The CDR3 bases are TGTGCCAGCAGTTACCCGTCCTCTGGGGCCAACGTCCTGACTTTC.

J is TRBJ2-5 and V is TRBV10-1; weak D call: TRBD1 (6 bases). Germline V gene lookup returns CDR1 WNHNN and CDR2 SYGVQD (reference sequence). The length of the CDR3 is 15 residues. V lost 0 bases and J 1 base, leaving 9 bases between the germline ends. The chain's CDR3 is CASSESGGPQETQYF. In DNA, the CDR3 is TGCGCCAGCAGTGAGTCTGGGGGCCCCCAAGAGACCCAGTACTTC.

This chain uses TRBV6-6 with TRBJ2-7, with TRBD2 matching over 10 bases. The closer fit of TRBJ2-5 to the DNA end suggests the J call may be wrong. CDR3 length: 16 amino acids. The germline V gene has CDR1 MNHNY and CDR2 SVGAGI (reference sequence). For the CDR3, the DNA is TGTGCCAGCAGTTACAACGTAGCGGGGGGAATTGAGACCCAGTACTTC. Translated, it gives CASSYNVAGGIETQYF.

The sample holds a few counts of this clonotype. The chain couples TRBV9 to TRBJ2-5, with 7 bases identical to TRBD1. The trim removed 3 bases at V and 0 bases at J, leaving 2 bases unmatched. The CDR3 extends over 14 amino acids. Germline V CDR1 and CDR2: SGDLS, YYNGEE. The CDR3 nucleotides read TGTGCCAGCAGCGAGGGACAGTACCAAGAGACCCAGTACTTC. It yields the protein CASSEGQYQETQYF. Full variable domain (remainder filled in from reference TRBV9 and TRBJ2-5): DSGVTQTPKHLITATGQRVTLRCSPRSGDLSVYWYQQSLDQGLQFLIQYYNGEERAKGNILERFSAQQFPDLHSELNLSSLELGDSALYFCASSEGQYQETQYFGPGTRLLVL.

In DNA form, the CDR3 reads TGTGCCATCAGCGGGGACAGGGGGCCCTACGAGCAGTACTTC. Translation gives CAISGDRGPYEQYF. The genes are TRBV10-3 and TRBJ2-7, with TRBD1 matching 12 bases. The CDR3 consists of 14 residues. Germline CDR1 reads ENHRY; CDR2 reads SYGVKD. Trimming at V came to 6 bases and at J to 2 bases, leaving 2 bases not matched to a gene.

The chain couples TRBV29-1 to TRBJ1-1, with TRBD1 as a possible D gene (5 bases). The V and J ends lost 7 bases and 0 bases respectively, with 12 bases between them. Germline V gene data show CDR1 as SQVTM and CDR2 as ANQGSEA. The CDR3 loop spans 13 amino acids. DNA for the CDR3: TGCAGCGCTGGGGCAGTTATGAACACTGAAGCTTTCTTT. As protein: CSAGAVMNTEAFF.

This chain connects TRBV18 to TRBJ2-1; TRBD2 matches 16 bases. Germline loops: CDR1 KGHSH, CDR2 LQKENI. This CDR3 is built from 23 residues. V lost 3 bases, J lost 4 bases, and 21 bases stayed unmatched. The CDR3: CASSPRDFNTGTSGGARYNEQFF. CDR3 DNA sequence: TGTGCCAGCTCACCGAGGGACTTTAATACCGGGACTAGCGGGGGGGCAAGGTACAATGAGCAGTTCTTC.

This clonotype was recorded many times. This chain connects TRBV4-2 to TRBJ1-4; TRBD1 aligns across 9 bases. Germline V gives CDR1 LGHNA, CDR2 YNFKEQ. The CDR3 length is 17 residues. The V and J ends lost 0 bases and 8 bases, in that order; junction bases with no gene match: 10. The CDR3 loop is CASSQDWDREVGEKLFF. CDR3 coding DNA: TGTGCCAGCAGCCAAGATTGGGACAGGGAGGTCGGCGAAAAACTGTTTTTT.

The chain couples TRBV6-1 to TRBJ1-5, with a possible D match to TRBD1 (6 bases). Germline values: CDR1 MNHNS, CDR2 SASEGT. The V end was cut by 4 bases, the J end by 5 bases, with 12 bases between. The CDR3 runs to 14 residues. The CDR3 bases are TGTGCCAGCAGTGCCAGGGGATATGATCAGCCCCAGCATTTT. This sequence encodes CASSARGYDQPQHF.

The chain combines TRBV11-2 with TRBJ1-5; no clear D gene. The germline gives CDR1 SGHAT, CDR2 FQNNGV. The CDR3 has 17 residues. The V end was cut by 5 bases, the J end by 3 bases, with 20 bases between. In DNA, the CDR3 is TGTGCCAGCAGCCCCGACGGCTTGGGAATCGACAATCAGCCCCAGCATTTT. Translation gives CASSPDGLGIDNQPQHF. Supplemented by reference TRBV11-2 and TRBJ1-5, the full variable domain reads EAGVAQSPRYKIIEKRQSVAFWCNPISGHATLYWYQQILGQGPKLLIQFQNNGVVDDSQLPKDRFSAERLKGVDSTLKIQPAKLEDSAVYLCASSPDGLGIDNQPQHFGDGTRLSIL.

The V gene is TRBV20-1, the J gene TRBJ1-2; TRBD1 is a possible D gene (6 bases). The V end lost 3 bases, the J end lost 2 bases, and 13 bases lay between the germline ends. The CDR3 consists of 14 residues. Per germline, CDR1 DFQATT and CDR2 SNEGSKA (reference sequence). CDR3 amino acids: CSASARGLNYGYTF. The CDR3 coding sequence is TGCAGTGCTAGCGCCAGGGGCCTCAACTATGGCTACACCTTC.

This rearrangement joins TRBV6-4 to TRBJ2-1, with 8 bases that match TRBD2. CDR3 length equals 15 residues. Germline-derived CDR1 and CDR2 are MRHNA and SNTAGT. Unmatched junction bases numbered 5, after V lost 2 bases and J lost 5 bases. Written as DNA, the CDR3 is TGTGCCAGCAGTGACGTGGCGGGGGGAAACAATGAGCAGTTCTTC. This gives the protein CASSDVAGGNNEQFF.

This chain links TRBV5-1 with TRBJ2-3; 9 nucleotides match TRBD2. V shed 4 bases and J 1 base; nucleotides not matched to a gene: 7. The V gene's germline CDR1 is SGHRS and CDR2 YFSETQ. The CDR3 length is 16 residues. CDR3 DNA: TGCGCCAGCAGCCGGATAGCGGGGGAGGGCACAGATACGCAGTATTTT. This codes for CASSRIAGEGTDTQYF.

This clonotype occurred once. The chain links TRBV7-2 to TRBJ2-2; tentative D call: TRBD2 (5 bases). Germline lookup yields CDR1 SGHTA and CDR2 FQGNSA. V was shortened by 6 bases and J by 5 bases, with 10 bases between the two germline ends. The CDR3 totals 13 residues. The CDR3 bases are TGTGCCAGCAGAGATAGGACTACCGGGGAGCTGTTTTTT. Translation gives CASRDRTTGELFF.

This chain links TRBV18 with TRBJ1-2, with 7 bases matching TRBD1. J lost 2 bases, V lost 1 base, and 4 bases had no gene match. The germline gives CDR1 KGHSH, CDR2 LQKENI. The CDR3 loop spans 15 amino acids. The CDR3 loop is CASSPRGRGNYGYTF. CDR3 nucleotides: TGTGCCAGCTCACCACGGGGCAGGGGGAACTATGGCTACACCTTC.

The chain links TRBV11-1 to TRBJ2-7, with D unresolved. V lost 1 base and J lost 0, with 10 bases in between. The CDR3 is made up of 15 amino acids. The germline gives CDR1 SGHAT, CDR2 FQDESV (reference sequence). CDR3 sequence (DNA): TGTGCCAGCAGCTTAGGCCAGTTCGACTCCTACGAGCAGTACTTC. Its protein product is CASSLGQFDSYEQYF. Complete variable domain (other parts from reference TRBV11-1 and TRBJ2-7): EAEVAQSPRYKITEKSQAVAFWCDPISGHATLYWYRQILGQGPELLVQFQDESVVDDSQLPKDRFSAERLKGVDSTLKIQPAELGDSAMYLCASSLGQFDSYEQYFGPGTRLTVT.

The chain combines TRBV11-3 with TRBJ2-1; perhaps TRBD1 as D (6 bases). CDR1 is SGHNT, CDR2 YENEEA, per germline. CDR3 length: 15 residues. The V and J ends lost 5 bases and 7 bases respectively, with 18 bases between them. The DNA of the CDR3 is TGTGCCAGCAGCCCGACAGGCTCGCTGGGGAATGAGCAGTTCTTC. Protein sequence: CASSPTGSLGNEQFF.

The J gene is TRBJ1-1, the V gene TRBV6-6; D gene unclear. V was clipped by 2 bases and J by 7 bases, with 14 bases between them. Per the germline V gene, CDR1 is MNHNY and CDR2 is SVGAGI (reference sequence). The CDR3 length is 14 residues. CDR3 DNA sequence: TGTGCCAGCAGTTACGCCGGTTCTGGGATTGAAGCTTTCTTT. This sequence encodes CASSYAGSGIEAFF.

This clonotype was detected a few times. This chain links TRBV24-1 with TRBJ2-1; 8 bases map to TRBD2. The CDR3 has 16 amino acids. CDR1 is KGHDR and CDR2 is SFDVKD in the germline V gene. Germline trimming cut 3 bases from V and 3 bases from J; bases unmatched to any gene: 6. CDR3 region: CATSDMSGGDYNEQFF. DNA of the CDR3: TGTGCCACCAGTGATATGTCGGGGGGGGACTACAATGAGCAGTTCTTC.

The chain employs TRBV20-1 and TRBJ2-1; 7 bases agree with TRBD1. V dropped 5 bases and J dropped 0; count of bases not matched to a gene: 7. Germline V lookup: CDR1 DFQATT, CDR2 SNEGSKA (reference sequence). The CDR3 is made up of 15 amino acids. Written as DNA, the CDR3 is TGCAGTGCTTGGGACCCAGGGGGCTCCTACAATGAGCAGTTCTTC. It yields the protein CSAWDPGGSYNEQFF.

CDR3 coding DNA: TGTGCCAGCAGTTACGCCTCCCGGGGACCCCTCCACTTT. Encoded protein: CASSYASRGPLHF. This rearrangement joins TRBV6-5 to TRBJ1-6; D is undetermined. The CDR3 has 13 amino acids. Between the trimmed V and J ends, which lost 2 bases and 12 bases, there was a span of 11 bases. Germline values: CDR1 MNHEY, CDR2 SVGAGI.

Points on this clonotype: Germline and junction disagree at one end, which may indicate a read error. The chain links TRBV28 to TRBJ1-1; D is unclear. The V gene's germline CDR1 is MDHEN and CDR2 SYDVKM. The CDR3 runs to 12 residues. The CDR3 coding sequence is TGTGCCAGCAGCTTATACCGGACTGAAGCTTTCTTT. It yields the protein CASSLYRTEAFF.

The V gene is TRBV10-3, the J gene TRBJ1-6; 8 nucleotides align to TRBD1. The germline V gene has CDR1 ENHRY and CDR2 SYGVKD. There are 13 residues in the CDR3. Trimming cost V 10 bases and J 7 bases; bases outside gene matches: 6. DNA of the CDR3: TGTGCCACCCAAGGGGACAGGAATTCACCCCTCCACTTT. Translating it yields CATQGDRNSPLHF.

In the case of this clonotype: With a much larger clone just one base away, this may be a read error. The genes are TRBV27 and TRBJ1-6; 8 bases map to TRBD1. CDR1 is MNHEY and CDR2 is SMNVEV in the germline V gene (reference sequence). This CDR3 contains 14 residues. J gave up 5 bases and V 6 bases, and 3 bases lay outside the gene matches. CDR3 DNA sequence: TGTGCCAGCAGACAGGGACAGGATAATTCACCCCTCCACTTT. Translated, it gives CASRQGQDNSPLHF.